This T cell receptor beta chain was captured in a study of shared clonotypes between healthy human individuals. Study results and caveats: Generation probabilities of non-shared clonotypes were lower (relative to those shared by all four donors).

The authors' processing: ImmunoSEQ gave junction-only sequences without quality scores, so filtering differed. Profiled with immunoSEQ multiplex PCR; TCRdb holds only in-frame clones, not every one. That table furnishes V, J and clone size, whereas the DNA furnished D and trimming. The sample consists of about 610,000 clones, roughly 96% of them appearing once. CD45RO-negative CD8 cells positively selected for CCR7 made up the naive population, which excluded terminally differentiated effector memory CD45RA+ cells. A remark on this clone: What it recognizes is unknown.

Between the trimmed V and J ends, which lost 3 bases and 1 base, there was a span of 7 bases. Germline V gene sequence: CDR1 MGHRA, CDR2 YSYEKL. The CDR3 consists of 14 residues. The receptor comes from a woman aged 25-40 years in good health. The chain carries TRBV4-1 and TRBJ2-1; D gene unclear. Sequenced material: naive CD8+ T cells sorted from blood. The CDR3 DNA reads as TGCGCCAGCAGCCATGAACAGTCCTACAATGAGCAGTTCTTC. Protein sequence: CASSHEQSYNEQFF.